The 30 T cell receptor beta chains in this list originate from one sample, sequenced in a study of shared clonotypes between healthy human individuals. This table comes from immunoSEQ multiplex PCR, and its TCRdb copy is limited to in-frame clones, with some not included. Here the sample spans 2 million to 3 million clones, under 95% being singletons. Sequenced sample: naive CD4+ T cells from PBMCs. Subset indicated: CD45RA+ positively selected. Every receptor here comes from a man between 18 and 29 years old in good health. Some clones in this sample may be carry-over from other donors' samples.

This chain uses TRBV19 with TRBJ1-1; D may be TRBD1 (6 bases). Germline-derived CDR1 and CDR2 are LNHDA and SQIVND (reference sequence). With 9 bases removed from V and 0 bases from J, the gap between germline ends came to 23 bases. This CDR3 comprises 17 residues. The CDR3 DNA is TGTGCCAGCCGAGAAGGACAGACAAGTCCTCTGAACACTGAAGCTTTCTTT. Translating gives CASREGQTSPLNTEAFF.

With respect to this clone: The same CDR3 is also encoded by other DNA sequences in this sample. The chain combines TRBV19 with TRBJ2-7, with 9 positions matching TRBD1. CDR1 is LNHDA, CDR2 SQIVND, per germline (reference sequence). The V segment lost 4 bases and the J segment 4 bases; nucleotides outside the gene matches: 8. The length of the CDR3 is 15 residues. Here the CDR3 reads CASSTTGTGRYEQYF. CDR3 in DNA: TGTGCCAGTAGTACGACCGGGACAGGGAGGTACGAGCAGTACTTC.

The rearrangement joins TRBV6-6 to TRBJ1-5; D unresolved. The CDR3 is 14 residues long. Germline assignment: CDR1 MNHNY and CDR2 SVGAGI (reference sequence). V was pared by 0 bases and J by 4 bases, with 7 bases between. CDR3 protein: CASSYSMGNQPQHF. In DNA form, the CDR3 reads TGTGCCAGCAGTTACTCGATGGGGAATCAGCCCCAGCATTTT.

The genes are TRBV5-4 and TRBJ2-5; D is possibly TRBD2 (6 bases). From germline, CDR1 is SGHNT and CDR2 YYREEE (reference sequence). This CDR3 is 15 amino acids long. Trimming stripped 4 bases from V and 5 bases from J, with 18 bases between. CDR3 coding DNA: TGTGCCAGCAGCCGGAGGGCGGGGATCGCGGAGACCCAGTACTTC. Its translation: CASSRRAGIAETQYF.

The CDR3 bases are TGTGCCAGCAGCTCGGTGGGCCGGGGCTACACCTTC. It is translated as CASSSVGRGYTF. The chain uses TRBV7-2 and TRBJ1-2; D remains unclear. Germline CDR1 and CDR2: SGHTA and FQGNSA. Trimming left V 4 bases short and J 8 bases short, with 11 bases between. This CDR3 has 12 amino acids. The variable domain in full, with the rest retrieved from reference TRBV7-2 and TRBJ1-2, is GAGVSQSPSNKVTEKGKDVELRCDPISGHTALYWYRQSLGQGLEFLIYFQGNSAPDKSGLPSDRFSAERTGGSVSTLTIQRTQQEDSAVYLCASSSVGRGYTFGSGTRLTVV.

Worth noting for this clone: Distinct nucleotide sequences in the sample also encode this CDR3. The chain is built from TRBV28 and TRBJ1-5; the D is unclear. The germline V gene encodes CDR1 MDHEN and CDR2 SYDVKM. CDR3 size: 12 residues. Trimming removed 5 bases at V and 6 bases at J, with 8 bases between. DNA of the CDR3: TGTGCCAGCAGTCTTAGAGGTCAGCCCCAGCATTTT. This encodes CASSLRGQPQHF.

This chain joins TRBV6-6 and TRBJ2-3; no clear D gene. The CDR3 has 14 residues. The ends were cut back, 2 bases at V and 2 bases at J, with 8 bases in the middle. Germline CDR1 is MNHNY and CDR2 is SVGAGI (reference sequence). The chain's CDR3 is CASSYDRSTDTQYF. CDR3 coding DNA: TGTGCCAGCAGTTACGACCGATCCACAGATACGCAGTATTTT.

The gene calls are TRBV28 and TRBJ2-3; a possible D gene is TRBD2 (6 bases). Germline CDR1 reads MDHEN; CDR2 reads SYDVKM. Trimming pared 10 bases from V and 0 bases from J, leaving 20 bases between. CDR3 size: 16 residues. This CDR3 reads CATTSVVAVSTDTQYF. The CDR3 DNA sequence: TGTGCCACCACCTCGGTGGTAGCGGTTAGCACAGATACGCAGTATTTT.

The chain recombines TRBV5-4 with TRBJ2-2; D gene ambiguous. This CDR3 has 14 amino acids. Trimming took off 4 bases at V and 3 bases at J, with 10 bases between the two ends. Per the germline V gene, CDR1 is SGHNT and CDR2 is YYREEE (reference sequence). CDR3 loop: CASSLNSYTGELFF. In DNA form, the CDR3 reads TGTGCCAGCAGCCTGAACTCTTACACCGGGGAGCTGTTTTTT.

V and J are TRBV28 and TRBJ2-3, with 8 bases that match TRBD1. The length of the CDR3 is 14 residues. V was pared by 4 bases and J by 4 bases, with 4 bases of the junction left unmatched. The germline V gene encodes CDR1 MDHEN and CDR2 SYDVKM. As DNA, the CDR3 is TGTGCCAGCAGTTCGACAGGGGTCTCAGATACGCAGTATTTT. Translation: CASSSTGVSDTQYF.

J is TRBJ1-2 and V is TRBV28; TRBD1 agrees at 10 bases. Trimming took 2 bases from V and 4 from J; bases not matched to a gene: 22. In germline, CDR1 is MDHEN, CDR2 SYDVKM. This CDR3 is built from 21 residues. The CDR3 sequence is CASSLPGLESSGTGVLYGYTF. The CDR3 region has the DNA TGTGCCAGCAGTTTACCGGGCCTCGAATCATCCGGGACAGGGGTCCTCTATGGCTACACCTTC.

This clone has just a few counts. This sequence joins TRBV29-1 and TRBJ2-3; D perhaps matches TRBD2 (5 bases). The CDR3 length is 12 residues. Germline CDR1 reads SQVTM; CDR2 reads ANQGSEA. V was cut by 5 bases and J by 0 bases, with 6 bases left in between. CDR3 region: CSVRTSTDTQYF. In DNA form, the CDR3 reads TGCAGCGTTAGGACTAGCACAGATACGCAGTATTTT.

This rearrangement joins TRBV7-8 to TRBJ1-4; D may be TRBD1 (5 bases). The germline CDR1 and CDR2 sequences are SGHVS and FQNEAQ. The CDR3 has 14 amino acids. With 2 bases removed from V and 7 bases from J, the gap between germline ends came to 11 bases. CDR3 nucleotides: TGTGCCAGCAGCTTACGAGGGGACGCTGAAAAACTGTTTTTT. This sequence encodes CASSLRGDAEKLFF.

This chain links TRBV14 with TRBJ2-1, with 11 nucleotides matching TRBD2. The trim removed 6 bases at V and 8 bases at J, leaving 12 bases unmatched. Per germline, CDR1 SGHDN and CDR2 FVKESK. The CDR3 is 16 amino acids. In nucleotides, the CDR3 is TGTGCCAGCAGGCCACTAGCGGGAGCGGGATCGGATGAGCAGTTCTTC. This translates into CASRPLAGAGSDEQFF.

V and J are TRBV19 and TRBJ2-5, with D perhaps matching TRBD2 (5 bases). The CDR3 covers 14 residues. V was clipped by 10 bases and J by 2 bases, with 17 bases between them. Per the germline V gene, CDR1 is LNHDA and CDR2 is SQIVND (reference sequence). CDR3 protein: CATQRDGRQETQYF. The CDR3 region has the DNA TGTGCCACCCAGAGGGATGGCCGGCAAGAGACCCAGTACTTC.

Note on this clone: Additional DNA sequences in this sample encode the identical CDR3. The genes are TRBV18 and TRBJ1-1; D is possibly TRBD1 (6 bases). Germline V gene sequence: CDR1 KGHSH, CDR2 LQKENI. The CDR3 runs to 13 residues. V gave up 6 bases and J gave up 5 bases, with 13 bases separating them. CDR3 amino acids: CASSPTGTTEAFF. For the CDR3, the DNA is TGTGCCAGCTCCCCCACGGGGACAACTGAAGCTTTCTTT.

This chain connects TRBV30 to TRBJ2-2; 7 positions agree with TRBD2. Germline-derived CDR1 and CDR2 are GTSNPN and SVGIG (reference sequence). Trimming at V came to 5 bases and at J to 5 bases, leaving 11 bases not matched to a gene. The CDR3 is made up of 15 amino acids. CDR3 sequence: CAWAPKRDRTGELFF. Here the CDR3 DNA reads TGTGCCTGGGCCCCGAAGCGGGACCGAACCGGGGAGCTGTTTTTT.

The chain is built from TRBV4-2 and TRBJ2-1, with TRBD2 matching over 12 bases. Germline lookup yields CDR1 LGHNA and CDR2 YNFKEQ. The trim removed 4 bases at V and 4 bases at J, leaving 2 bases unmatched. The CDR3 runs 15 residues. The CDR3 DNA reads TGTGCCAGCAGCCCGGGACTAGCGGGTTACAATGAGCAGTTCTTC. Translated, it gives CASSPGLAGYNEQFF.

The chain couples TRBV5-1 to TRBJ2-1; TRBD2 matches at 9 bases. The junction had 10 bases not matched to a gene; V was cut back by 2 bases and J by 7 bases. From germline, CDR1 is SGHRS and CDR2 YFSETQ. The CDR3 contains 16 residues. The CDR3 loop is CASSFYSGSFANEQFF. CDR3 bases: TGCGCCAGCAGCTTCTATAGCGGGAGTTTCGCGAATGAGCAGTTCTTC.

The chain combines TRBV5-5 with TRBJ2-2; maybe TRBD1 (5 bases). Per the germline V gene, CDR1 is SGHKS and CDR2 is YYEKEE (reference sequence). This CDR3 is 14 amino acids long. V was trimmed by 0 bases and J by 5 bases, leaving 8 bases between them. The CDR3 bases are TGTGCCAGCAGCTTGGGGACACAGACCGGGGAGCTGTTTTTT. Translated: CASSLGTQTGELFF.

This CDR3 reads CASSNGPIAAHYEQYF. The CDR3 coding sequence is TGTGCCAGCAGCAATGGACCAATAGCGGCCCACTACGAGCAGTACTTC. The rearrangement links TRBV9 to TRBJ2-7; D might be TRBD2 (6 bases). V dropped 4 bases and J dropped 3 bases, with 20 bases sitting between them. CDR1 and CDR2 (germline): SGDLS, YYNGEE. The length of the CDR3 is 16 residues.

The V and J genes are TRBV7-3 and TRBJ2-3; 8 bases align to TRBD2. The CDR3 covers 15 residues. Germline V lookup: CDR1 SGHTA, CDR2 FQGTGA. J gave up 3 bases and V 0 bases, and 2 bases lay outside the gene matches. The CDR3 sequence: CASSLTAGATDTQYF. The CDR3, as DNA: TGTGCCAGCAGCTTAACAGCGGGAGCGACAGATACGCAGTATTTT.

The genes are TRBV4-1 and TRBJ2-7; TRBD2 aligns across 12 bases. V lost 2 bases to trimming and J lost 8 bases; unmatched junction nucleotides: 7. Germline loops: CDR1 MGHRA, CDR2 YSYEKL. CDR3 length equals 15 residues. CDR3 DNA: TGCGCCAGCAGCCAACCGACTAGCGGGAGTCGGCAGCAGTACTTC. Translating gives CASSQPTSGSRQQYF.

The table lists this clone with a count of one. This chain joins TRBV6-1 and TRBJ1-1, with no clear D. Germline V gene data show CDR1 as MNHNS and CDR2 as SASEGT. The V end was cut by 5 bases, the J end by 1 base, with 8 bases between. There are 13 residues in the CDR3. The CDR3 loop is CASSRPPNTEAFF. The CDR3 DNA is TGTGCCAGCAGTCGACCGCCGAACACTGAAGCTTTCTTT.

This chain connects TRBV4-1 to TRBJ2-3; D is perhaps TRBD1 or TRBD2 (5 bases each). There are 17 residues in the CDR3. CDR1 is MGHRA and CDR2 is YSYEKL in the germline V gene. V lost 6 bases, J lost 1 base, and 20 bases lay in between. The CDR3 coding sequence is TGCGCCAGCAGTCATGTGGGGCTAGCCCCCGGCACAGATACGCAGTATTTT. This translates into CASSHVGLAPGTDTQYF.

This clone was observed once. The chain employs TRBV9 and TRBJ1-3, with TRBD1 as a possible D gene (6 bases). The CDR3 sequence is 15 residues long. Trimming cost V 0 bases and J 2 bases, with 9 bases left between them. CDR1 and CDR2 (germline): SGDLS, YYNGEE. The DNA of the CDR3 is TGTGCCAGCAGCGTAGACTCAGGGGCTGGAAACACCATATATTTT. Translating it yields CASSVDSGAGNTIYF.

The chain couples TRBV9 to TRBJ1-1, with D possibly matching TRBD1 (5 bases). The CDR3 has 15 amino acids. V lost 0 bases to trimming and J lost 1 base, with 10 bases between them. Germline CDR1 and CDR2: SGDLS and YYNGEE. CDR3 nucleotides: TGTGCCAGCAGCGTAGTGGGGCTGGGGAACACTGAAGCTTTCTTT. This codes for CASSVVGLGNTEAFF.

V usage is TRBV7-2 and J usage is TRBJ1-3; D possibly corresponds to TRBD1 (5 bases). The germline V gene encodes CDR1 SGHTA and CDR2 FQGNSA. The V and J ends lost 1 base and 0 bases respectively, with 10 bases between them. The CDR3 loop spans 16 amino acids. CDR3 sequence: CASSLGWRGSGNTIYF. The CDR3 nucleotides are TGTGCCAGCAGCTTAGGGTGGAGGGGCTCTGGAAACACCATATATTTT.

This chain joins TRBV5-1 and TRBJ1-2; no reliable D call. The V gene lost 0 bases and the J gene lost 6 bases, with 12 bases spanning the gap. Per the germline V gene, CDR1 is SGHRS and CDR2 is YFSETQ. This CDR3 has 14 residues. The CDR3 nucleotides read TGCGCCAGCAGCTTGGCATCACCCCTAAATGGCTACACCTTC. Residues: CASSLASPLNGYTF. The whole variable domain, filled in from reference TRBV5-1 and TRBJ1-2, reads KAGVTQTPRYLIKTRGQQVTLSCSPISGHRSVSWYQQTPGQGLQFLFEYFSETQRNKGNFPGRFSGRQFSNSRSEMNVSTLELGDSALYLCASSLASPLNGYTFGSGTRLTVV.

The sample holds one count of this clone. The V call is TRBV14, the J call TRBJ1-5; D unclear. The length of the CDR3 is 14 residues. CDR1 SGHDN and CDR2 FVKESK come from the germline V gene. V gave up 4 bases and J gave up 7 bases, with 14 bases separating them. The CDR3, as DNA: TGTGCCAGCAGCCTTAGTTTTGGGGTACAGCCCCAGCATTTT. This gives the protein CASSLSFGVQPQHF.